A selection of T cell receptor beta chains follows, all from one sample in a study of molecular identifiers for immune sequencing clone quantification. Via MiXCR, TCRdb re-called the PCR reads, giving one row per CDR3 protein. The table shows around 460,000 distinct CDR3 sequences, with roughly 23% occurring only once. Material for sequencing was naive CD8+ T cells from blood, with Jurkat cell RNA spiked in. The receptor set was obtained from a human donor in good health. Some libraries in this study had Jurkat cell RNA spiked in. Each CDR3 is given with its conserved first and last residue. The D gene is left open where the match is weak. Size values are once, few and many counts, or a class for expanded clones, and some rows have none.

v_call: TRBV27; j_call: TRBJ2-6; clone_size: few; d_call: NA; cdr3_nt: TGTGCCAGCACCCCCGGAGTTGCTGGGGCCAACGTCCTGACTTTC; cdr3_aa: CASTPGVAGANVLTF
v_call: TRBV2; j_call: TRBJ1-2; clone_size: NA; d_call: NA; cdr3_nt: TGTGCCAGCAGTGAGTTCGTCGTTAACTATGGCTACACCTTC; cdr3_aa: CASSEFVVNYGYTF
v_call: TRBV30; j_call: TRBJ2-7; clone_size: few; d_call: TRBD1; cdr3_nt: TGTGCCTGGAATTTGGGGACAGGGAACGAGCAGTACTTC; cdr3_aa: CAWNLGTGNEQYF
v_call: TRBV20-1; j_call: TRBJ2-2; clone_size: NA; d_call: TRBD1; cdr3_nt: TGCAGTGCTAGAAATCGGGACAGTACCGGGGAGCTGTTTTTT; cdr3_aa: CSARNRDSTGELFF
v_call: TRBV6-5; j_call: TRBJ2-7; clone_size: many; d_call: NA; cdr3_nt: TGTGCCAGCAGTTACTCAGACAGTAGGTACGAGCAGTACTTC; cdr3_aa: CASSYSDSRYEQYF
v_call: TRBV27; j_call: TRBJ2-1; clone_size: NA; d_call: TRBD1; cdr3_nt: TGTGCCAGCAGTTTTGGGACAGGAGCCTACAATGAGCAGTTCTTC; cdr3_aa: CASSFGTGAYNEQFF
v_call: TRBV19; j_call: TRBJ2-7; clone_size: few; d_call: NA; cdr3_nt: TGTGCCAGTAGTTTCTCCGCAGTTGCCTACGAGCAGTACTTC; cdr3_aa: CASSFSAVAYEQYF
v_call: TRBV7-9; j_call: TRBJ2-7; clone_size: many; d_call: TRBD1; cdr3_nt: TGTGCCAGCAGCTTGCGACAGGGTAATCGGCTCGAGCAGTACTTC; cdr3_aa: CASSLRQGNRLEQYF
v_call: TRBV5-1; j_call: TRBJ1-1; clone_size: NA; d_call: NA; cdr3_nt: TGCGCCAGCAGCTTGACACGGAAGAACACTGAAGCTCTCTTT; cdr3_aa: CASSLTRKNTEALF
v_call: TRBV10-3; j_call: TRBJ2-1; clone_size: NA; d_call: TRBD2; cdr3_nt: TGTGCCATCAACCCCGGGACTAGTGTTGCCTACAATGAGCAGTTCTTC; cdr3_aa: CAINPGTSVAYNEQFF
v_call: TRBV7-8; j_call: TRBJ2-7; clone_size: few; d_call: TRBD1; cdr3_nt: TGTGCCAGCAGCTTAGCGAGGCGGACAGGGAGCACCTACGAGCAGTACTTC; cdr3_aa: CASSLARRTGSTYEQYF
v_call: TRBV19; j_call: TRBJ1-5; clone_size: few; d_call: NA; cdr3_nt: TGTGCCAGTAGTATGATCGGGGGGGATAATCAGCCCCAGCATTTT; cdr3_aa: CASSMIGGDNQPQHF
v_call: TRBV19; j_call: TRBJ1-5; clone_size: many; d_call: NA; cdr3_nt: TGTGCCAGTACCCACCCGGGTTTCAATCAGCCCCAGCATTTT; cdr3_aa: CASTHPGFNQPQHF
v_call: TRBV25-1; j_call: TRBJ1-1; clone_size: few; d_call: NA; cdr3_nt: TGTGCCAGCAGTGATTCTCCCATGGAAGCGACTATGAACACTGAAGCTTTCTTT; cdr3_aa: CASSDSPMEATMNTEAFF
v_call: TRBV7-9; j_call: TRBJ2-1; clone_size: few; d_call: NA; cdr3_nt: TGTGCCAGCAGCTTAGAAGGGGGAACCTACAATGAGCAGTTCTTC; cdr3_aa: CASSLEGGTYNEQFF
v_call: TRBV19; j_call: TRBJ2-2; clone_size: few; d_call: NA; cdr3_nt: TGTGCCGTCGGGCGGAGAAACACCGGGGAGCTGTTTTTT; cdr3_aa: CAVGRRNTGELFF
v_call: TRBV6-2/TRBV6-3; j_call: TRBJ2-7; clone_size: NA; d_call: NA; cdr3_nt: TGTGCCAGCAGTCGCGGGGACAGAAGCTCCTACGAGCAGTACTTC; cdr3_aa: CASSRGDRSSYEQYF
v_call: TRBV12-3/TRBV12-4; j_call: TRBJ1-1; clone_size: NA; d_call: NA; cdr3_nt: TGTGCCAGCAGTCTGACTAATGGGGGGGGGGCCGCTTTCTTT; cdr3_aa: CASSLTNGGGAAFF
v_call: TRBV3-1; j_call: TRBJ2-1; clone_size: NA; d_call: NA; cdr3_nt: TGTGCCAGCAGCCAAGATTGGGGTCTTTCGTTTCCCAATGAGCAGCTCTTC; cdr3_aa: CASSQDWGLSFPNEQLF
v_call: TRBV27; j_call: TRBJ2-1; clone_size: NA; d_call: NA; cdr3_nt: TGTGCCAGCAGTTTATCGTGGGGGGTTGACTACAATGAGCAGTTCTTC; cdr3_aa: CASSLSWGVDYNEQFF
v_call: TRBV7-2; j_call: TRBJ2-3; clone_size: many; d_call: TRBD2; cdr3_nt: TGTGCCAGCAGGATGAGCGGGGGGGCGGCGGATACGCAGTATTTT; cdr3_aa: CASRMSGGAADTQYF
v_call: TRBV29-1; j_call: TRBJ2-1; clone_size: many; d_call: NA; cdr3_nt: TGCAGCGTTGAAGATCCTGGAATTAGCGGATTCGGGAATGAGCAGTTCTTC; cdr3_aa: CSVEDPGISGFGNEQFF
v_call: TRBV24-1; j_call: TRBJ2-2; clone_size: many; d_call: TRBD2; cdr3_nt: TGTGCCACCACGGGGGGAGTGAACACCGGGGAGCTGTTTTTT; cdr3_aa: CATTGGVNTGELFF
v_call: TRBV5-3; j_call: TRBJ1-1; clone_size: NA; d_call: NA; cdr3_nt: TGTGCCAGCAGTCCTCCTCACGGGAACACTGAAGCTTTCTTT; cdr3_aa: CASSPPHGNTEAFF
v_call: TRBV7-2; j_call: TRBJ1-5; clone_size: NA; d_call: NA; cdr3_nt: TGTGCCAGCAGCTTATGGGGGCAGGGGAATCAGCCCCAGCATTTT; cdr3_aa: CASSLWGQGNQPQHF
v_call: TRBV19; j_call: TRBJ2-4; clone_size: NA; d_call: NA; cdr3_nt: TGTGCCAGTACCCCTGCGACTAGAGGTGTAACCATTCAGTACTTC; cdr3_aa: CASTPATRGVTIQYF
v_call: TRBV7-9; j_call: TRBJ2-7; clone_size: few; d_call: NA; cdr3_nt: TGTGCCAGCAGCTCCGGGTTAGGGCCCTACGAGCAGTACTTC; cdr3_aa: CASSSGLGPYEQYF
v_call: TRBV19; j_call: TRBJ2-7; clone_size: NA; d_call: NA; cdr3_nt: TGTGCCAGTAGTATAGGGGCAGGGTGGTACGAGCAGTACTTC; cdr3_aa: CASSIGAGWYEQYF
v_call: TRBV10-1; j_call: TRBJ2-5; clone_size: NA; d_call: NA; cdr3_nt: TGCCTTGGAGGGAACCAAGAGACCCAGTACTTC; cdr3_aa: CLGGNQETQYF
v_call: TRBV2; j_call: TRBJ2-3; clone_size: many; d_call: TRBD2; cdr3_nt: TGTGCCAGCAGTGAATACCACCCAGCGGGAAGGACAGATACGCAGTATTTT; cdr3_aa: CASSEYHPAGRTDTQYF
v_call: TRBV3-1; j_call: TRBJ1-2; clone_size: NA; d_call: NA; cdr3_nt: TGTGCCAGCAGCCAAGACGGGGCATATAACTATGGCTACACCTTC; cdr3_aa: CASSQDGAYNYGYTF